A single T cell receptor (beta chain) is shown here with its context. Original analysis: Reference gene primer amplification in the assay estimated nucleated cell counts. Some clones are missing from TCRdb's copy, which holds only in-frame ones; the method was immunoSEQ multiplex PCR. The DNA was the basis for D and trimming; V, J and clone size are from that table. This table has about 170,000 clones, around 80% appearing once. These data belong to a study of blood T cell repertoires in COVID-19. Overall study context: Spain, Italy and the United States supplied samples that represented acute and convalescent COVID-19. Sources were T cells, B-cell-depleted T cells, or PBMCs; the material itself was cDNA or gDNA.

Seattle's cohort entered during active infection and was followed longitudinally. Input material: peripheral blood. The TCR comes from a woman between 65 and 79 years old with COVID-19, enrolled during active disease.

CDR3 residues: CAWSRIRGYTF. As DNA, the CDR3 is TGTGCCTGGAGCAGAATCAGAGGCTACACCTTC. The chain is built from TRBV30 and TRBJ1-2, with unresolved D. Between the trimmed V and J ends, which lost 3 bases and 8 bases, there was a span of 10 bases. The CDR3 sequence is 11 residues long. The germline gives CDR1 GTSNPN, CDR2 SVGIG (reference sequence).